The present T cell receptor beta chain was sequenced within a study of type 1 and type 2 diabetes patients. Whole-study findings and limits: Highly-expanded CD4+ clones were few in type 2 diabetes, median one, roughly 4% of reads.

Germline V gives CDR1 LNHNV, CDR2 YYDKDF (reference sequence). The CDR3 runs 20 residues. V was pared by 2 bases and J by 0 bases, with 14 bases of the junction left unmatched. Only a few counts were recorded for this clonotype. The target antigen is unknown. The PCR template was genomic DNA. Amplification of the beta chain CDR3 used 30 forward and 13 reverse multiplex primers. TCRdb reprocessed the multiplex PCR reads via MiXCR and lists one record per CDR3 protein. In the table there are 270,000 or so distinct CDR3 sequences, roughly 50% of which are singletons. Source material: peripheral blood mononuclear cells (PBMCs). This clonotype was obtained from a young man with type 2 diabetes. This sequence joins TRBV15 and TRBJ2-1; TRBD1 aligns across 9 bases. In DNA, the CDR3 is TGTGCCACCAGCAGACCCACCGGGACAGGGCGGTTCAGCTCCTACAATGAGCAGTTCTTC. This translates into CATSRPTGTGRFSSYNEQFF.